A single sample gave rise to the 2 T cell receptor beta chains below, sequenced in a study of blood T cells in healthy people across ages. With a J-beta primer mix and a sample-barcoded 5' primer, a second PCR ran about 7 to 11 cycles. Via MiXCR, TCRdb re-called the 5' RACE reads, giving one row per CDR3 protein. The sample records under 1,100,000 distinct CDR3 sequences, under 30% being singletons. This sample also belongs to another study, concerning T cells of mothers and their children.

Sequences were obtained from blood. These receptors came from a girl aged 2 to 10 in good health.

The V and J genes are TRBV7-9 and TRBJ1-2, with 9 bases lining up with TRBD1. CDR1 and CDR2 (germline): SEHNR, FQNEAQ (reference sequence). This CDR3 has 15 amino acids. V was pared by 5 bases and J by 7 bases, with 11 bases of the junction left unmatched. CDR3 nucleotides: TGTGCCAGCAGCACCTTACAGGGGGCGGACGGTGGCTACACCTTC. Translating it yields CASSTLQGADGGYTF.

This clonotype was observed a handful of times. The chain's CDR3 is CASSYRWGQNTEAFF. In DNA form, the CDR3 reads TGTGCCAGCAGTTACCGTTGGGGACAGAACACTGAAGCTTTCTTT. The chain joins TRBV6-5 to TRBJ1-1, with TRBD1 as a possible D gene (6 bases). The CDR3 is 15 amino acids. Per germline, CDR1 MNHEY and CDR2 SVGAGI. Trimming removed 2 bases from V and 1 base from J, with 11 bases in between.